The entry that follows covers one T cell receptor (beta chain) sequence. These data are taken from a study of blood T cell repertoires in COVID-19. Produced via immunoSEQ multiplex PCR; TCRdb's table is partial and in-frame only. The sample has more than 300,000 clones, 85% to 90% seen once. The V gene lost 3 bases and the J gene lost 1 base, with 16 bases spanning the gap. In germline, CDR1 is DFQATT, CDR2 SNEGSKA (reference sequence). CDR3 length: 16 amino acids. The chain employs TRBV20-1 and TRBJ2-4; maybe TRBD2 (5 bases). Sequences were obtained from PBMCs or T cells enriched from blood (not recorded which). This receptor was taken from a man aged 25-45 years who had recovered from COVID-19. DNA for the CDR3: TGCAGTGCTAGTGCAAGCGGTCCGGGGGCCAAAAACATTCAGTACTTC. Protein product: CSASASGPGAKNIQYF.